This TCR beta chain was sequenced for a study of T cell responses to AZD1222 COVID-19 vaccine. Study outcomes and limitations: White British ancestry dominated among donors, who included more females, and clonal diversity was possibly underestimated. Two AZD1222 doses significantly raised spike-specific TCR breadth and depth over controls. Samples come after the peak T cell response, not at day 14.

In regard to this clone: Antigen specificity is unknown.

Generated by immunoSEQ multiplex PCR, the TCRdb table keeps only in-frame clones and is missing some. The data hold about 150,000 clones, with around nine tenths observed a single time. CDR3 length equals 15 residues. Trimming took 5 bases from V and 3 from J; bases not matched to a gene: 9. Germline CDR1 and CDR2: LNHDA and SQIVND (reference sequence). The chain is built from TRBV19 and TRBJ2-5, with 7 nucleotides matching TRBD2. This clonotype was sampled from an adult in good health. The specimen comprised peripheral blood, sampled on day 0 of AZD1222 vaccination. The CDR3 reads CASSLRGREEETQYF. In DNA, the CDR3 is TGTGCCAGTAGTCTCCGTGGGAGGGAGGAAGAGACCCAGTACTTC.